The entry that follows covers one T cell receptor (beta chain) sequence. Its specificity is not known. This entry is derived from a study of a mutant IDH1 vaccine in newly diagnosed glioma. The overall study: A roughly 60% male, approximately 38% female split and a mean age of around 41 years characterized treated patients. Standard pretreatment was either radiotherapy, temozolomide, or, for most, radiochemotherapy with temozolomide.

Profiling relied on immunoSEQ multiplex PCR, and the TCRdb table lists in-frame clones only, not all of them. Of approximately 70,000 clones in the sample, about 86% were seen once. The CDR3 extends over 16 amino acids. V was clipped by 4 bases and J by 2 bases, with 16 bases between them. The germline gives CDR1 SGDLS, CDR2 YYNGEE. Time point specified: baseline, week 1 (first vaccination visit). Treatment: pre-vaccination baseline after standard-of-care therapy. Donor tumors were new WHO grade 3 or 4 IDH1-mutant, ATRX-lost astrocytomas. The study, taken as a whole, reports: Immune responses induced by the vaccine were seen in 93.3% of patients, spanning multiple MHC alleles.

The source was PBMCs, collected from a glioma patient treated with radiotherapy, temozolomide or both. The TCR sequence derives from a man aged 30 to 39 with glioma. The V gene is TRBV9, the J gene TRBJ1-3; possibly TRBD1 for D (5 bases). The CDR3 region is CASSTFNQGTGNTIYF. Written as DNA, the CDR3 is TGTGCCAGCAGCACCTTCAACCAGGGAACTGGAAACACCATATATTTT.